These 12 T cell receptor beta chains came from one sample sequenced in a study of blood T cell repertoires in COVID-19. Method: immunoSEQ multiplex PCR; TCRdb's copy keeps in-frame clones and lacks some. This table holds 200,000 to 300,000 clones, roughly 85% found once. Specimen: PBMCs or T cells enriched from blood (not recorded which). These receptors all stem from a woman between 50 and 59 years old with acute COVID-19.

This CDR3 reads CASSPSWMTGYGYTF. In DNA, the CDR3 is TGTGCCAGCAGCCCCTCCTGGATGACAGGGTATGGCTACACCTTC. The rearrangement links TRBV4-2 to TRBJ1-2; TRBD1 matches 7 bases. This CDR3 is 15 amino acids long. From germline, CDR1 is LGHNA and CDR2 YNFKEQ. Trimming removed 4 bases from V and 5 bases from J; junction bases left unmatched: 10.

This clone came up a few times. The genes are TRBV3-1 (or the pseudogene TRBV3-2) and TRBJ2-3; D possibly corresponds to TRBD1 (6 bases). The CDR3 covers 13 residues. The V gene lost 1 base and the J gene lost 6 bases, with 8 bases spanning the gap. Germline assignment: CDR1 LGHDT and CDR2 YNNKEL (reference sequence). CDR3 sequence: CASSQVRGDTQYF. CDR3 bases: TGTGCCAGCAGCCAAGTGAGGGGGGATACGCAGTATTTT.

The chain couples TRBV5-3 to TRBJ1-2; 8 nucleotides agree with TRBD1. TRBV5-3 counts as an open reading frame of uncertain function. This CDR3 spans 14 amino acids. V was clipped by 4 bases and J by 8 bases; unmatched bases: 10. This chain's CDR3 is CARSTRQGPRGYTF. The DNA of the CDR3 is TGTGCCAGAAGCACAAGACAGGGGCCGCGGGGCTACACCTTC.

This chain links TRBV6-5 with TRBJ1-5, with 7 bases aligning to TRBD1. The germline V gene encodes CDR1 MNHEY and CDR2 SVGAGI. CDR3 length: 15 amino acids. Trimming took 4 bases from V and 1 from J; bases not matched to a gene: 4. The CDR3 nucleotides are TGTGCCAGCAGTTGGGACAGCAAGAGCAATCAGCCCCAGCATTTT. Protein sequence: CASSWDSKSNQPQHF.

The chain carries TRBV6-1 and TRBJ2-3, with D possibly matching TRBD1 (6 bases). The germline V and J ends were trimmed by 1 base and 2 bases, with 10 bases remaining between them. This CDR3 contains 15 residues. Germline CDR1 is MNHNS and CDR2 is SASEGT. CDR3: CASSEGQGFTDTQYF. The CDR3 nucleotides are TGTGCCAGCAGTGAAGGTCAGGGGTTCACAGATACGCAGTATTTT.

J is TRBJ2-1 and V is TRBV18; perhaps TRBD2 as D (5 bases). V lost 6 bases and J 2 bases, leaving 8 bases between the germline ends. The V gene's germline CDR1 is KGHSH and CDR2 LQKENI. This CDR3 region has 13 residues. CDR3 region: CASSLGTYNEQFF. The CDR3 DNA follows: TGTGCCAGCTCGCTCGGGACCTACAATGAGCAGTTCTTC.

In its sample, this clone was seen once. The chain links TRBV10-3 to TRBJ2-1; tentative D call: TRBD1 (6 bases). Trimming removed 4 bases at V and 4 bases at J, with 14 bases between. The CDR3 spans 15 residues. Germline values: CDR1 ENHRY, CDR2 SYGVKD. The CDR3, as DNA: TGTGCCATCAGTGTATCCGGACAGAGTTACAATGAGCAGTTCTTC. Translating it yields CAISVSGQSYNEQFF.

The CDR3 nucleotides are TGCGCCAGCAGCTTGTGGGACGTTCTCACAGGGGGCGATCATAACTATGGCTACACCTTC. Its protein product is CASSLWDVLTGGDHNYGYTF. The rearrangement links TRBV5-1 to TRBJ1-2; 9 nucleotides line up with TRBD1. CDR3 length: 20 residues. With 1 base clipped from V and 1 base from J, the junction kept 17 bases outside the gene matches. Per germline, CDR1 SGHRS and CDR2 YFSETQ.

The chain combines TRBV11-3 with TRBJ2-2; TRBD1 is a possible D gene (6 bases). Trimming took off 5 bases at V and 3 bases at J, with 10 bases between the two ends. The germline V gene has CDR1 SGHNT and CDR2 YENEEA. This CDR3 region has 14 residues. The CDR3 nucleotides read TGTGCCAGCAGCCAACAGGGCGACACCGGGGAGCTGTTTTTT. Translation: CASSQQGDTGELFF.

CDR3 nucleotide sequence: TGTGCCAGCAGCCGGCGACAGGGTCTTCAAGGTAACACCATATATTTT. This translates into CASSRRQGLQGNTIYF. The rearrangement links TRBV5-6 to TRBJ1-3; 7 bases align to TRBD1. V shed 4 bases and J 7 bases; nucleotides not matched to a gene: 14. The CDR3 covers 16 residues. Germline lookup yields CDR1 SGHDT and CDR2 YYEEEE. Full variable domain (missing parts from reference TRBV5-6 and TRBJ1-3): DAGVTQSPTHLIKTRGQQVTLRCSPKSGHDTVSWYQQALGQGPQFIFQYYEEEERQRGNFPDRFSGHQFPNYSSELNVNALLLGDSALYLCASSRRQGLQGNTIYFGEGSWLTVV.

The V call is TRBV5-1, the J call TRBJ2-2, with 7 bases that match TRBD1. The germline CDR1 and CDR2 sequences are SGHRS and YFSETQ. J was trimmed by 6 bases and V by 4 bases; bases with no gene match: 3. This CDR3 is built from 13 residues. In DNA, the CDR3 is TGCGCCAGCAGCGAGGACAGGCCCGGGGAGCTGTTTTTT. Amino acids: CASSEDRPGELFF.

CDR3 nucleotides: TGTGCCAGCAGCTTGGAAGGAGCGGGGGCGCCTGAGCAGTTCTTC. It encodes CASSLEGAGAPEQFF. V is TRBV5-4 and J is TRBJ2-1, with 8 bases identical to TRBD2. J gave up 9 bases and V 0 bases, and 8 bases lay outside the gene matches. The CDR3 loop spans 15 amino acids. Germline assignment: CDR1 SGHNT and CDR2 YYREEE (reference sequence).